Included here is one TCR beta chain sequence, with context. The antigen remains undetermined. PCR primers comprised 60 Vbeta and 13 Jbeta primers. TCRdb's copy holds only in-frame clones and misses some; the assay was immunoSEQ multiplex PCR. This sample carries 150,000 to 200,000 clones, around four fifths of them seen once, and the ten largest clones take approximately 9.8%. These data originate in a study of cytomegalovirus exposure and HLA in healthy donors. Whole-study findings and limits: Further analysis was carried out later, and it showed several of the most significant clusters appearing linked to common viral pathogens. According to a later analysis, most TCR beta chains associated with CMV appeared HLA-restricted.

This CDR3 contains 16 residues. The germline V and J ends were trimmed by 2 bases and 7 bases, with 21 bases remaining between them. Germline-derived CDR1 and CDR2 are MNHNY and SVGAGI (reference sequence). The TCR originated in a young man in good health and CMV-seropositive. This rearrangement joins TRBV6-6 to TRBJ2-7; D possibly corresponds to TRBD2 (7 bases). Input material: PBMCs. DNA for the CDR3: TGTGCCAGCAGTTACGGACTAGTTCCCCAGGGGAGAGAGCAGTACTTC. Protein: CASSYGLVPQGREQYF.